The sequence of this T cell receptor (beta chain) was determined in a study of T cells in Graves' hyperthyroidism and ophthalmopathy. Study at large: The blood sample was taken at first diagnosis, before treatment began.

Orbital computed tomography, thyroid ultrasound, serum thyroxine and TRAb, and clinical symptoms together informed the diagnoses. It was less than 13 ml of fresh peripheral blood that supplied the PBMCs. This clonotype was counted at least ten times. V lost 2 bases, J lost 3 bases, and 5 bases stayed unmatched. Germline lookup yields CDR1 SGDLS and CDR2 YYNGEE. This CDR3 has 15 residues. From RNA transcripts, TCR beta CDR3 regions were amplified. HTBI primers were used for first-round RT-PCR of the TCR CDR3. MiXCR was run by TCRdb on the multiplex PCR reads, yielding one entry per CDR3 protein. The sample includes 620,000 or so distinct CDR3 sequences, about 14% seen only once; the top ten take about 12%.

The chain employs TRBV9 and TRBJ1-5; 7 bases line up with TRBD1. Source material: blood. This clonotype was sampled from a woman aged 50 to 60 with Graves' ophthalmopathy. The CDR3 region is CASSVDREFNQPQHF. The CDR3 region has the DNA TGTGCCAGCAGCGTTGACAGGGAGTTCAATCAGCCCCAGCATTTT. Complete variable domain (other parts from reference TRBV9 and TRBJ1-5): DSGVTQTPKHLITATGQRVTLRCSPRSGDLSVYWYQQSLDQGLQFLIQYYNGEERAKGNILERFSAQQFPDLHSELNLSSLELGDSALYFCASSVDREFNQPQHFGDGTRLSIL.